This passage covers 24 T cell receptor beta chains from one sample sequenced in a study of CD8 T cells in ankylosing spondylitis. TCRdb re-derived calls from the 5' RACE reads in MiXCR, one entry per CDR3 protein. The sample includes 350,000 to 400,000 distinct CDR3 sequences, more than 20% of them seen just once. Specimen: blood, either unsorted or a sorted T cell fraction (not recorded which). The receptors were gathered from a male donor with ankylosing spondylitis or in good health (not recorded which).

The chain recombines TRBV10-2 with TRBJ1-1, with TRBD1 as a possible D gene (5 bases). Germline V gene data show CDR1 as WSHSY and CDR2 as SAAADI. V was clipped by 3 bases and J by 3 bases, with 14 bases between them. The CDR3 consists of 15 residues. In DNA, the CDR3 is TGCGCCAGCAGTGATCAGAAGGGGAGGGACACTGAAGCTTTCTTT. Its protein product is CASSDQKGRDTEAFF.

This clonotype came up a few times. The chain carries TRBV7-9 and TRBJ2-5; D unclear. The V gene's germline CDR1 is SEHNR and CDR2 FQNEAQ (reference sequence). The CDR3 has 13 residues. Trimming left V 0 bases short and J 3 bases short, with 5 bases between. CDR3 sequence (DNA): TGTGCCAGCAGCTTAGCCCCAGAAGAGACCCAGTACTTC. Protein product: CASSLAPEETQYF.

This clonotype showed up just a few times. The CDR3 DNA sequence: TGCAGTGCTAGTCTCCAGCGAGGCTCCTACGAGCAGTACTTC. This codes for CSASLQRGSYEQYF. The rearrangement uses TRBV20-1 and TRBJ2-7; no reliable D call. This CDR3 spans 14 amino acids. CDR1 and CDR2 from the germline V gene are DFQATT and SNEGSKA (reference sequence). Trimming stripped 3 bases from V and 0 bases from J, with 12 bases between.

The chain's CDR3 is CASSYRGRASEKLFF. The CDR3 DNA follows: TGTGCCAGCAGTTACCGCGGCAGGGCTAGTGAAAAACTGTTTTTT. This chain links TRBV6-5 with TRBJ1-4; D possibly corresponds to TRBD1 (5 bases). Per the germline V gene, CDR1 is MNHEY and CDR2 is SVGAGI. Trimming pared 2 bases from V and 7 bases from J, leaving 14 bases between. The CDR3 sequence is 15 residues long.

The J gene is TRBJ2-3, the V gene TRBV2, with unresolved D. CDR3 length: 19 amino acids. Trimming cost V 11 bases and J 0 bases, with 30 bases left between them. The germline gives CDR1 SNHLY, CDR2 FYNNEI. Here the CDR3 reads CAFTNWNSKNSPSTDTQYF. The CDR3 DNA is TGTGCCTTCACCAATTGGAACAGTAAAAATAGCCCAAGCACAGATACGCAGTATTTT.

The chain is built from TRBV29-1 and TRBJ2-1, with 9 positions matching TRBD1. The CDR3 runs 13 residues. CDR1 and CDR2 from the germline V gene are SQVTM and ANQGSEA. The junction had 6 bases not matched to a gene; V was cut back by 7 bases and J by 5 bases. CDR3 in amino acids: CSDRDRVNNEQFF. The CDR3 bases are TGCAGCGACCGGGACAGGGTTAACAATGAGCAGTTCTTC.

There are a few counts of this clonotype. The chain joins TRBV12-3 or TRBV12-4 to TRBJ2-1; weak D call: TRBD2 (6 bases). The CDR3 is 11 amino acids. Trimming removed 4 bases from V and 9 bases from J, with 7 bases in between. The CDR3 region is CASSWEVEQFF. As DNA, the CDR3 is TGTGCCAGCAGTTGGGAGGTTGAGCAGTTCTTC.

This clonotype was seen a few times. This chain uses TRBV6-4 with TRBJ1-2; 8 nucleotides align to TRBD1. The CDR3 length is 14 residues. Trimming removed 2 bases from V and 6 bases from J; junction bases left unmatched: 5. CDR1 is MRHNA, CDR2 SNTAGT, per germline. DNA for the CDR3: TGTGCCAGCAGTGACGGACAGGGCGGAAATGGCTACACCTTC. Translating it yields CASSDGQGGNGYTF.

This clonotype was observed a few times. This chain uses TRBV7-9 with TRBJ1-2; D might be TRBD1 (6 bases). Germline CDR1 reads SEHNR; CDR2 reads FQNEAQ (reference sequence). Between the trimmed V and J ends, which lost 1 base and 3 bases, there was a span of 18 bases. The CDR3 length is 17 residues. The CDR3 sequence: CASSLGAREGDDYGYTF. For the CDR3, the DNA is TGTGCCAGCAGCTTAGGCGCGCGTGAGGGGGACGACTATGGCTACACCTTC.

This clonotype showed up just a few times. The V call is TRBV20-1, the J call TRBJ2-3; D unclear. V lost 5 bases and J 3 bases, leaving 12 bases between the germline ends. The CDR3 has 13 residues. Germline V gene data show CDR1 as DFQATT and CDR2 as SNEGSKA (reference sequence). The CDR3 DNA reads as TGCAGTGCTCGTGAGCTAGGTACAGATACGCAGTATTTT. This codes for CSARELGTDTQYF.

The V and J genes are TRBV12-3 or TRBV12-4 and TRBJ2-1; 7 nucleotides line up with TRBD2. CDR3 length: 15 residues. V gave up 1 base and J gave up 7 bases; unmatched junction bases: 7. CDR3 sequence (DNA): TGTGCCAGCAGTTTAGAACTAGCGCCATATAATGAGCAGTTCTTC. Its protein is CASSLELAPYNEQFF.

This clonotype was picked up a small number of times. V and J are TRBV9 and TRBJ2-2; TRBD2 matches 10 bases. The germline V gene encodes CDR1 SGDLS and CDR2 YYNGEE. Germline trimming cut 3 bases from V and 4 bases from J; bases unmatched to any gene: 0. This CDR3 has 14 residues. The chain's CDR3 is CASSGLAGTGELFF. The CDR3 DNA sequence: TGTGCCAGCAGCGGACTAGCGGGCACCGGGGAGCTGTTTTTT.

This rearrangement joins TRBV7-9 to TRBJ1-6; TRBD1 is a possible D gene (5 bases). Germline assignment: CDR1 SEHNR and CDR2 FQNEAQ (reference sequence). V was trimmed by 4 bases and J by 7 bases, leaving 11 bases between them. This CDR3 has 14 residues. The CDR3 is CASSSRELNSPLHF. CDR3 in DNA: TGTGCCAGCAGCTCCAGGGAGCTAAATTCACCCCTCCACTTT.

This clonotype was seen more than once but under ten times. The V gene is TRBV30, the J gene TRBJ2-4; no definite D call. Between the trimmed V and J ends, which lost 5 bases and 4 bases, there was a span of 18 bases. CDR1 is GTSNPN and CDR2 is SVGIG in the germline V gene (reference sequence). The CDR3 covers 15 residues. The chain's CDR3 is CAWALRADRKNIQYF. The CDR3 nucleotides read TGTGCCTGGGCCTTACGTGCGGACCGGAAAAACATTCAGTACTTC.

Only a few counts were recorded for this clonotype. This chain joins TRBV6-1 and TRBJ1-1; 7 bases line up with TRBD1. The CDR3 extends over 14 amino acids. Germline V gives CDR1 MNHNS, CDR2 SASEGT. J was trimmed by 3 bases and V by 8 bases; bases with no gene match: 9. The CDR3 bases are TGTGCCAGCGCGACAGGGTTGGGGTACACTGAAGCTTTCTTT. It encodes CASATGLGYTEAFF.

The chain recombines TRBV7-9 with TRBJ2-3; D not resolved. Germline V lookup: CDR1 SEHNR, CDR2 FQNEAQ (reference sequence). There are 14 residues in the CDR3. V shed 5 bases and J shed 4 bases, with 13 bases lying between them. CDR3 sequence reads: CASSPSTTADTQYF. CDR3 bases: TGTGCCAGCAGCCCGAGCACAACGGCAGATACGCAGTATTTT.

The gene calls are TRBV29-1 and TRBJ2-7; TRBD1 agrees at 8 bases. Germline V gives CDR1 SQVTM, CDR2 ANQGSEA. Germline trimming cut 5 bases from V and 5 bases from J; bases unmatched to any gene: 8. CDR3 length: 13 residues. The DNA of the CDR3 is TGCAGCGTTTCGGGACAGGTCTTGAACGAGCAGTACTTC. Amino acids: CSVSGQVLNEQYF.

This rearrangement joins TRBV27 to TRBJ2-3; 7 bases are shared with TRBD2. The CDR3 runs to 17 residues. Germline-derived CDR1 and CDR2 are MNHEY and SMNVEV (reference sequence). V shed 5 bases, J shed 4 bases, and the junction held 15 bases outside the gene matches. Here the CDR3 DNA reads TGTGCCAGCAGTCCCCGCGTAGCCGGGGGGTATCCAGATACGCAGTATTTT. Residues: CASSPRVAGGYPDTQYF.

The chain combines TRBV25-1 with TRBJ2-5; no reliable D call. Trimming stripped 4 bases from V and 3 bases from J, with 9 bases between. Germline V gene lookup returns CDR1 MGHDK and CDR2 SYGVNS. The length of the CDR3 is 13 residues. Here the CDR3 reads CASSVTSEETQYF. The CDR3 bases are TGTGCCAGCAGTGTGACGTCAGAAGAGACCCAGTACTTC.

This clonotype was detected only a few times. The chain has TRBV20-1 and TRBJ2-3; 9 nucleotides match TRBD1. The germline gives CDR1 DFQATT, CDR2 SNEGSKA (reference sequence). The CDR3 has 15 residues. Trimming removed 1 base from V and 6 bases from J; junction bases left unmatched: 8. The CDR3 coding sequence is TGCAGTGCTAGAGGAATACAGGGGGCTGGGGATACGCAGTATTTT. Translated: CSARGIQGAGDTQYF.

The chain couples TRBV19 to TRBJ1-5; no clear D. This CDR3 region has 13 residues. Germline CDR1 and CDR2: LNHDA and SQIVND (reference sequence). V gave up 6 bases and J gave up 5 bases, with 11 bases separating them. The CDR3 DNA reads TGTGCCAGTAGCCCCGAGCGTTATCAGCCCCAGCATTTT. It yields the protein CASSPERYQPQHF. Supplemented by reference TRBV19 and TRBJ1-5, the full variable domain reads DGGITQSPKYLFRKEGQNVTLSCEQNLNHDAMYWYRQDPGQGLRLIYYSQIVNDFQKGDIAEGYSVSREKKESFPLTVTSAQKNPTAFYLCASSPERYQPQHFGDGTRLSIL.

The rearrangement joins TRBV12-3 or TRBV12-4 to TRBJ2-3, with 12 positions matching TRBD2. The CDR3 sequence is 15 residues long. Germline trimming cut 6 bases from V and 4 bases from J; bases unmatched to any gene: 5. In nucleotides, the CDR3 is TGTGCCAGCAGCCCCAGGACTAGCGGGGCAGATACGCAGTATTTT. Residues: CASSPRTSGADTQYF.

This clonotype showed up just a few times. The chain uses TRBV7-9 and TRBJ2-1; 9 bases are shared with TRBD2. CDR1 is SEHNR, CDR2 FQNEAQ, per germline (reference sequence). V lost 5 bases and J lost 7; bases outside the gene matches: 12. The CDR3 contains 16 residues. The CDR3 region is CASSNTGLAGLNEQFF. The CDR3 bases are TGTGCCAGCAGCAATACAGGGCTAGCGGGGCTGAATGAGCAGTTCTTC.

The chain carries TRBV6-2 or TRBV6-3 and TRBJ2-1; 12 nucleotides agree with TRBD2. The CDR3 spans 15 residues. J lost 9 bases, V lost 5 bases, and 8 bases had no gene match. Per germline, CDR1 MNHEY and CDR2 SVGEGT. The CDR3 protein is CASSGTSGGPGEQFF. Written as DNA, the CDR3 is TGTGCCAGCAGTGGAACTAGCGGGGGGCCTGGTGAGCAGTTCTTC.